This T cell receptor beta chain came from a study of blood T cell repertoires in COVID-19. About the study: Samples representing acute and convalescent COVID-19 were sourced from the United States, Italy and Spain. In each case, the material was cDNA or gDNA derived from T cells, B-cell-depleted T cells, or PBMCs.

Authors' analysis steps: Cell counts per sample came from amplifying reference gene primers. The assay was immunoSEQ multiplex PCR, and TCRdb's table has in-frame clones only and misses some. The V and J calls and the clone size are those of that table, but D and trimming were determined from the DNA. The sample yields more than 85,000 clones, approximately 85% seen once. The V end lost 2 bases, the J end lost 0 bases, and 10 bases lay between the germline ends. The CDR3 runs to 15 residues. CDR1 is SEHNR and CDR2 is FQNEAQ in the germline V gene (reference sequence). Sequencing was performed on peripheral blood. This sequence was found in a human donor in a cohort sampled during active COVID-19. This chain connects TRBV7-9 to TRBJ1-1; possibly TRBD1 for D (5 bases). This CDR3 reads CASSLQGGMNTEAFF. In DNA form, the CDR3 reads TGTGCCAGCAGCTTACAGGGCGGAATGAACACTGAAGCTTTCTTT.